Listed here are 10 T cell receptor beta chains from one sample, sequenced in a study of blood T cell repertoires in COVID-19. The method was immunoSEQ multiplex PCR; TCRdb's version includes in-frame clones alone and lacks a portion of them. The repertoire includes about 210,000 clones, around 82% of them detected once, and roughly 2.5% sits in the top ten. Source material: peripheral blood. The receptors here all came from a woman aged 40 to 50 with active or convalescent COVID-19.

This chain connects TRBV30 to TRBJ1-2; 7 nucleotides align to TRBD1. Losses at the gene ends were 7 bases for V and 5 bases for J; bases not matched to a gene: 7. The CDR3 contains 12 residues. CDR1 is GTSNPN and CDR2 is SVGIG in the germline V gene (reference sequence). The CDR3 region is CASAGQTYGYTF. CDR3 nucleotides: TGTGCCTCCGCGGGACAGACTTATGGCTACACCTTC.

The CDR3 is CASSVDRRETQYF. The CDR3 nucleotides read TGTGCCAGCAGCGTTGACAGAAGAGAGACCCAGTACTTC. The chain combines TRBV9 with TRBJ2-5, with D possibly being TRBD1 (5 bases). Germline loops: CDR1 SGDLS, CDR2 YYNGEE. The CDR3 length is 13 residues. Trimming took off 2 bases at V and 4 bases at J, with 9 bases between the two ends.

V is TRBV18 and J is TRBJ1-2; the D gene is possibly TRBD1 (6 bases). V lost 3 bases to trimming and J lost 8 bases, with 16 bases between them. The CDR3 length is 14 residues. Looked up from germline, CDR1 is KGHSH and CDR2 is LQKENI. The CDR3 DNA reads TGTGCCAGCTCACCCATCTTAGAAGGGGGAGGCTACACCTTC. This codes for CASSPILEGGGYTF.

V is TRBV29-1 and J is TRBJ2-3; 9 positions agree with TRBD1. This CDR3 is built from 15 residues. Losses at the gene ends were 2 bases for V and 5 bases for J; bases not matched to a gene: 8. Per the germline V gene, CDR1 is SQVTM and CDR2 is ANQGSEA. The DNA for the CDR3 is TGCAGCGTTGAATCCCACAGGGGGCCCGTAGATACGCAGTATTTT. It encodes CSVESHRGPVDTQYF.

The chain employs TRBV6-6 and TRBJ1-5, with 7 bases that match TRBD1. The CDR3 has 15 residues. Germline lookup yields CDR1 MNHNY and CDR2 SVGAGI (reference sequence). V lost 2 bases, J lost 2 bases, and 3 bases stayed unmatched. CDR3 loop: CASSYNRGGNQPQHF. Written as DNA, the CDR3 is TGTGCCAGCAGTTACAACAGGGGCGGCAATCAGCCCCAGCATTTT.

The chain employs TRBV7-6 and TRBJ1-1; D might be TRBD1 (6 bases). V lost 0 bases to trimming and J lost 7 bases, with 12 bases between them. The CDR3 contains 14 residues. Per germline, CDR1 SGHVS and CDR2 FNYEAQ. In DNA, the CDR3 is TGTGCCAGCAGCTTAGCGGGCAGGACAGATGAAGCTTTCTTT. Encoded protein: CASSLAGRTDEAFF.

This clone was counted between two and nine times. The chain recombines TRBV30 with TRBJ1-2; D not resolved. This CDR3 region has 12 residues. V lost 3 bases and J lost 2, with 7 bases in between. Germline V lookup: CDR1 GTSNPN, CDR2 SVGIG (reference sequence). Here the CDR3 reads CAWSMQNYGYTF. CDR3 nucleotide sequence: TGTGCCTGGAGCATGCAGAACTATGGCTACACCTTC. Combining the CDR3 with reference TRBV30 and TRBJ1-2 gives the whole variable domain SQTIHQWPATLVQPVGSPLSLECTVEGTSNPNLYWYRQAAGRGLQLLFYSVGIGQISSEVPQNLSASRPQDRQFILSSKKLLLSDSGFYLCAWSMQNYGYTFGSGTRLTVV.

The chain recombines TRBV5-4 with TRBJ1-4; 8 nucleotides match TRBD1. The V gene's germline CDR1 is SGHNT and CDR2 YYREEE (reference sequence). V shed 4 bases and J 5 bases; nucleotides not matched to a gene: 4. This CDR3 spans 14 amino acids. The CDR3 is CASSRDRPNEKLFF. In nucleotides, the CDR3 is TGTGCCAGCAGCCGGGACAGGCCGAATGAAAAACTGTTTTTT.

The V and J genes are TRBV7-8 and TRBJ2-4, with D perhaps matching TRBD2 (7 bases). Deletions cut 1 base from V and 0 bases from J, with 22 bases between. Germline CDR1 is SGHVS and CDR2 is FQNEAQ. The CDR3 runs 20 residues. The CDR3 nucleotides read TGTGCCAGCAGCTTAGTCCCCGGGGGCCGGGGGGCCATAGCCAAAAACATTCAGTACTTC. Translating gives CASSLVPGGRGAIAKNIQYF.

The rearrangement uses TRBV2 and TRBJ1-3; 9 bases agree with TRBD1. V dropped 8 bases and J dropped 0; count of bases not matched to a gene: 2. Germline CDR1 reads SNHLY; CDR2 reads FYNNEI. The CDR3 contains 14 residues. CDR3 protein: CASGQGNSGNTIYF. The CDR3 region has the DNA TGTGCCAGCGGACAGGGGAACTCTGGAAACACCATATATTTT.